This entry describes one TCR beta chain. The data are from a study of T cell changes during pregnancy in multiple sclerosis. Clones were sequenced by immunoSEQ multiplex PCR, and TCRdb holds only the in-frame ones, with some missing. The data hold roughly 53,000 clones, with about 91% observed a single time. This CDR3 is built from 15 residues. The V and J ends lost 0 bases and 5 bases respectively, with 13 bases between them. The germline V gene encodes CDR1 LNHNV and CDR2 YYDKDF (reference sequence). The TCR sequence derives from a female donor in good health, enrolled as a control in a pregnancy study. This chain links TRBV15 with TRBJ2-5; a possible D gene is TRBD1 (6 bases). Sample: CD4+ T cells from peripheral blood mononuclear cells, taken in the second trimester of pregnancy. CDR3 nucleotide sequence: TGTGCCACCAGCAGAGATAGGGGGAGTACGGAGACCCAGTACTTC. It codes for CATSRDRGSTETQYF.